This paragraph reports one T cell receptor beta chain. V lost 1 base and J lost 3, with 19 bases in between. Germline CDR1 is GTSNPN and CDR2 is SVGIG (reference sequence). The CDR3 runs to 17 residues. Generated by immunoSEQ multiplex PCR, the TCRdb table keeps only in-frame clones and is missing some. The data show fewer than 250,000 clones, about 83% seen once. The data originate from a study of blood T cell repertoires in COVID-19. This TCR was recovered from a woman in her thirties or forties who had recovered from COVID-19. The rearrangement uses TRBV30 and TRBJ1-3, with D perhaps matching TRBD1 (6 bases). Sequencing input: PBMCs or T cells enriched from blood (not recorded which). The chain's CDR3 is CAWSGGRPGRIGNTIYF. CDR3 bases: TGTGCCTGGAGTGGGGGGCGCCCGGGTCGAATTGGAAACACCATATATTTT.